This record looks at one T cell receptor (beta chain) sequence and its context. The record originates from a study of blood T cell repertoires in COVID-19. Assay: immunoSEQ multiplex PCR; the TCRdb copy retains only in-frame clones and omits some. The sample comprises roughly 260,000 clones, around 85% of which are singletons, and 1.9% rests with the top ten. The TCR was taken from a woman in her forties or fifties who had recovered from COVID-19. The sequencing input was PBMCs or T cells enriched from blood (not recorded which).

In DNA, the CDR3 is TGTGCCAGCAGTTTCCACAGGGACGAGCAGTACTTC. Its protein product is CASSFHRDEQYF. The chain carries TRBV12-3 or TRBV12-4 and TRBJ2-7, with TRBD1 as a possible D gene (6 bases). V was shortened by 3 bases and J by 5 bases, with 8 bases between the two germline ends. This CDR3 region has 12 residues.